The clone carrying this T cell receptor (beta chain) was recorded a few times. Through Arm-PCR of CDR3 regions and iRepertoire HTBI primers, TCR beta libraries were built. Per the original data handling: The study identified about 60 TRBV and some 13 TRBJ segments across samples. MiXCR, applied by TCRdb to the multiplex PCR reads, yields one record per CDR3 protein. For this entry, the V and J calls and clone size follow TCRdb and not the study's own pipeline. The table shows hundreds of thousands of distinct CDR3 sequences, with about 16% occurring only once. The entry originates in a study of regulatory T cells in long-lasting Graves disease. Germline V gene sequence: CDR1 DFQATT, CDR2 SNEGSKA (reference sequence). V lost 3 bases and J lost 7, with 18 bases in between. The CDR3 extends over 14 amino acids. Time point given: newly diagnosed GD, antithyroid drugs for less than 3 months. Construction of the TCR library relied on RNA isolated from PBMCs.

Separately, the same data were catalogued under a study of T cells in Graves' hyperthyroidism and ophthalmopathy.

The chain joins TRBV20-1 to TRBJ1-1; the D gene is possibly TRBD1 (6 bases). The source is a man between 18 and 29 years old with Graves disease. The sample here was peripheral blood mononuclear cells (PBMCs), taken at new diagnosis, from a patient treated with antithyroid drugs. CDR3 DNA sequence: TGCAGTGCTAGGAGGGCCGGGGGGGCTTTTGAAGCTTTCTTT. Protein sequence: CSARRAGGAFEAFF.